Each of the 23 T cell receptor beta chains below was sequenced from the same sample in a study of T-cell memory formation after mild COVID-19. TCRdb fed the 5' RACE reads into MiXCR, producing one record per CDR3 protein. The sample lists about 57,000 distinct CDR3 sequences, 12% occurring once. Sequencing used PBMCs or a T cell subset sorted from them (not recorded which). These receptors were collected from a man between 18 and 29 years old who had mild COVID-19 (a few samples of this study predate the infection). Cell type and time point are not known.

The chain joins TRBV12-3 or TRBV12-4 to TRBJ1-1; maybe TRBD1 (6 bases). The CDR3 loop spans 13 amino acids. Trimming stripped 3 bases from V and 7 bases from J, with 12 bases between. CDR3 residues: CASSFLQGGEAFF. The CDR3 region has the DNA TGTGCCAGCAGTTTTTTACAGGGCGGTGAAGCTTTCTTT.

The genes are TRBV7-9 and TRBJ2-5, with D perhaps TRBD1 (5 bases). Germline V lookup: CDR1 SEHNR, CDR2 FQNEAQ (reference sequence). The V end was cut by 3 bases, the J end by 5 bases, with 16 bases between. This CDR3 is built from 15 residues. The chain's CDR3 is CASSLNGGYRETQYF. The DNA of the CDR3 is TGTGCCAGCAGCTTGAATGGCGGTTACAGGGAGACCCAGTACTTC.

There are many counts of this clonotype. The V gene is TRBV7-2, the J gene TRBJ2-3; D uncertain. Trimming cost V 5 bases and J 1 base, with 13 bases left between them. Germline CDR1 reads SGHTA; CDR2 reads FQGNSA. The CDR3 is made up of 15 amino acids. The CDR3 loop is CASSLGIAGTDTQYF. Written as DNA, the CDR3 is TGTGCCAGCAGCCTGGGGATAGCAGGCACAGATACGCAGTATTTT. Supplemented by reference TRBV7-2 and TRBJ2-3, the full variable domain reads GAGVSQSPSNKVTEKGKDVELRCDPISGHTALYWYRQSLGQGLEFLIYFQGNSAPDKSGLPSDRFSAERTGGSVSTLTIQRTQQEDSAVYLCASSLGIAGTDTQYFGPGTRLTVL.

V and J are TRBV5-1 and TRBJ2-3; D not certain. The V gene's germline CDR1 is SGHRS and CDR2 YFSETQ. Between the trimmed V and J ends, which lost 7 bases and 2 bases, there was a span of 11 bases. CDR3 length equals 13 residues. The CDR3 protein is CASGQEYTDTQYF. The DNA of the CDR3 is TGCGCCAGCGGCCAGGAGTACACAGATACGCAGTATTTT.

This clonotype was detected many times. The chain uses TRBV7-7 and TRBJ2-5; 7 nucleotides line up with TRBD1. V shed 2 bases and J 1 base; nucleotides not matched to a gene: 4. The germline CDR1 and CDR2 sequences are SSHAT and FNYEAQ (reference sequence). The CDR3 extends over 15 amino acids. CDR3 sequence reads: CASSLNRGPQETQYF. The CDR3 DNA sequence: TGTGCCAGCAGCTTAAATAGGGGGCCCCAAGAGACCCAGTACTTC.

This clonotype was recorded many times. The chain joins TRBV6-6 to TRBJ2-3; 9 positions match TRBD1. CDR1 and CDR2 (germline): MNHNY, SVGAGI (reference sequence). There are 15 residues in the CDR3. The J segment lost 0 bases and the V segment lost 7 bases, leaving 5 bases of the junction unmatched. The CDR3 region is CASNTGTGSTDTQYF. CDR3 bases: TGTGCCAGCAATACAGGGACAGGGAGCACAGATACGCAGTATTTT.

This clonotype was seen many times. The chain recombines TRBV12-3 or TRBV12-4 with TRBJ2-3; 7 bases are shared with TRBD1. J gave up 0 bases and V 5 bases, and 5 bases lay outside the gene matches. The CDR3 has 15 residues. Here the CDR3 reads CASSPDRTSTDTQYF. Written as DNA, the CDR3 is TGTGCCAGCAGTCCGGACAGGACAAGCACAGATACGCAGTATTTT.

This chain connects TRBV6-5 to TRBJ1-2; a weak D match, TRBD1 (6 bases). The germline CDR1 and CDR2 sequences are MNHEY and SVGAGI. The CDR3 length is 13 residues. Between the trimmed V and J ends, which lost 2 bases and 6 bases, there was a span of 10 bases. The CDR3 bases are TGTGCCAGCAGTTACACAGGGTCTGATGGCTACACCTTC. It is translated as CASSYTGSDGYTF.

The rearrangement joins TRBV12-3 or TRBV12-4 to TRBJ1-2; D gene ambiguous. The CDR3 contains 15 residues. Trimming cost V 3 bases and J 0 bases, with 11 bases left between them. In nucleotides, the CDR3 is TGTGCCAGCAGTTTTAGTCAGCAAACTAACTATGGCTACACCTTC. It encodes CASSFSQQTNYGYTF.

At least ten counts were recorded for this clonotype. The chain is built from TRBV5-1 and TRBJ1-5; D possibly corresponds to TRBD1 (5 bases). The germline CDR1 and CDR2 sequences are SGHRS and YFSETQ. The length of the CDR3 is 15 residues. V lost 0 bases to trimming and J lost 3 bases, with 10 bases between them. CDR3 loop: CASSLDGGDNQPQHF. The CDR3 DNA sequence: TGCGCCAGCAGCTTGGACGGGGGAGACAATCAGCCCCAGCATTTT.

The rearrangement joins TRBV6-2 or TRBV6-3 to TRBJ2-2; D gene unclear. Trimming removed 4 bases at V and 7 bases at J, with 10 bases between. Germline CDR1 reads MNHEY; CDR2 reads SVGEGT. The CDR3 is 13 residues long. CDR3 bases: TGTGCCAGCAGTTTGTCGGAGATCGGGGAGCTGTTTTTT. This gives the protein CASSLSEIGELFF.

In this sample, this clonotype turned up a few times. The chain couples TRBV5-1 to TRBJ2-3; D perhaps matches TRBD2 (5 bases). The CDR3 is 13 amino acids. V dropped 4 bases and J dropped 4 bases, with 10 bases sitting between them. The germline V gene encodes CDR1 SGHRS and CDR2 YFSETQ. For the CDR3, the DNA is TGCGCCAGCAGCAGCGAGGGCGCAGATACGCAGTATTTT. Translated, it gives CASSSEGADTQYF.

This clonotype was observed many times. This sequence joins TRBV11-2 and TRBJ2-1; D not resolved. The germline V gene encodes CDR1 SGHAT and CDR2 FQNNGV. The germline V and J ends were trimmed by 2 bases and 0 bases, with 20 bases remaining between them. This CDR3 has 19 amino acids. Written as DNA, the CDR3 is TGTGCCAGCAGCTTACGCTCTAGAGGCTTTCTGAGCTCCTACAATGAGCAGTTCTTC. Protein: CASSLRSRGFLSSYNEQFF.

This clonotype was observed at least ten times. The chain couples TRBV5-1 to TRBJ2-5, with D possibly matching TRBD2 (6 bases). Trimming pared 5 bases from V and 1 base from J, leaving 9 bases between. There are 13 residues in the CDR3. Germline V lookup: CDR1 SGHRS, CDR2 YFSETQ. Here the CDR3 reads CASRGGAQETQYF. The CDR3 DNA reads as TGCGCCAGCAGGGGCGGGGCCCAAGAGACCCAGTACTTC.

Only a few counts were recorded for this clonotype. The CDR3, as DNA: TGTGCCAGCAGCTTAACTACGCTGGGGGCAGGCGGCACTGAAGCTTTCTTT. Its translation is CASSLTTLGAGGTEAFF. The V call is TRBV7-3, the J call TRBJ1-1; tentative D call: TRBD1 (6 bases). CDR1 and CDR2 (germline): SGHTA, FQGTGA. The V gene lost 0 bases and the J gene lost 4 bases, with 18 bases spanning the gap. The CDR3 covers 17 residues.

This clonotype was recorded at least ten times. This chain joins TRBV12-3 or TRBV12-4 and TRBJ1-5, with D possibly matching TRBD1 (5 bases). The V end lost 6 bases, the J end lost 7 bases, and 16 bases lay between the germline ends. The CDR3 consists of 14 residues. The CDR3 region has the DNA TGTGCCAGCAGCCTGCAGGGAATTGAACAGCCCCAGCATTTT. It specifies CASSLQGIEQPQHF.

This clonotype was seen many times. J is TRBJ1-4 and V is TRBV12-3 or TRBV12-4, with 7 bases aligning to TRBD1. After removal of 5 bases from V and 5 bases from J, the junction contained 8 bases not matched to a gene. This CDR3 contains 15 residues. DNA for the CDR3: TGTGCCAGCAGTACTTGGGCCAGGGGGAATGAAAAACTGTTTTTT. This encodes CASSTWARGNEKLFF.

This clonotype was seen at least ten times. The chain joins TRBV7-2 to TRBJ2-5, with 7 bases aligning to TRBD2. The CDR3 covers 16 residues. CDR1 is SGHTA, CDR2 FQGNSA, per germline. Losses at the gene ends were 5 bases for V and 0 bases for J; bases not matched to a gene: 9. CDR3 sequence reads: CASSPGLVPYQETQYF. The CDR3 coding sequence is TGTGCCAGCAGCCCCGGACTAGTACCGTACCAAGAGACCCAGTACTTC. The whole variable domain, filled in from reference TRBV7-2 and TRBJ2-5, reads GAGVSQSPSNKVTEKGKDVELRCDPISGHTALYWYRQSLGQGLEFLIYFQGNSAPDKSGLPSDRFSAERTGGSVSTLTIQRTQQEDSAVYLCASSPGLVPYQETQYFGPGTRLLVL.

The rearrangement uses TRBV5-4 and TRBJ2-3, with 9 bases identical to TRBD1. The length of the CDR3 is 14 residues. Germline values: CDR1 SGHNT, CDR2 YYREEE (reference sequence). V shed 4 bases and J 4 bases; nucleotides not matched to a gene: 4. This CDR3 reads CASSIGQGPDTQYF. In nucleotides, the CDR3 is TGTGCCAGCAGCATAGGACAGGGGCCAGATACGCAGTATTTT.

V gene TRBV7-8 combines with J gene TRBJ2-1, with 7 bases identical to TRBD1. Germline V gene data show CDR1 as SGHVS and CDR2 as FQNEAQ. V was clipped by 6 bases and J by 4 bases; unmatched bases: 9. The CDR3 runs to 15 residues. CDR3 coding DNA: TGTGCCAGCAGTTATGGTCGGACAGGATACAATGAGCAGTTCTTC. As protein: CASSYGRTGYNEQFF.

V usage is TRBV20-1 and J usage is TRBJ2-5; D unresolved. The CDR3 spans 15 residues. V shed 3 bases and J shed 4 bases, with 18 bases lying between them. From germline, CDR1 is DFQATT and CDR2 SNEGSKA (reference sequence). The CDR3: CSARAAGGVGETQYF. Here the CDR3 DNA reads TGCAGTGCTAGGGCGGCCGGTGGGGTAGGAGAGACCCAGTACTTC.

This clonotype was detected ten times or more. The chain has TRBV5-1 and TRBJ2-5, with 11 bases aligning to TRBD2. V shed 4 bases, J shed 2 bases, and the junction held 7 bases outside the gene matches. CDR1 is SGHRS, CDR2 YFSETQ, per germline. This CDR3 region has 16 residues. The CDR3 DNA is TGCGCCAGCAGCCCCGGACTAGCGGGCCTTCAAGAGACCCAGTACTTC. It is translated as CASSPGLAGLQETQYF.

The rearrangement uses TRBV5-6 and TRBJ1-5; D might be TRBD1 (5 bases). V lost 3 bases, J lost 3 bases, and 13 bases lay in between. The germline gives CDR1 SGHDT, CDR2 YYEEEE. The CDR3 is 15 residues long. This CDR3 is CASSSYGASNQPQHF. CDR3 bases: TGTGCCAGCAGCTCATACGGGGCCTCCAATCAGCCCCAGCATTTT. The full variable domain, rest sourced from reference TRBV5-6 and TRBJ1-5, is DAGVTQSPTHLIKTRGQQVTLRCSPKSGHDTVSWYQQALGQGPQFIFQYYEEEERQRGNFPDRFSGHQFPNYSSELNVNALLLGDSALYLCASSSYGASNQPQHFGDGTRLSIL.